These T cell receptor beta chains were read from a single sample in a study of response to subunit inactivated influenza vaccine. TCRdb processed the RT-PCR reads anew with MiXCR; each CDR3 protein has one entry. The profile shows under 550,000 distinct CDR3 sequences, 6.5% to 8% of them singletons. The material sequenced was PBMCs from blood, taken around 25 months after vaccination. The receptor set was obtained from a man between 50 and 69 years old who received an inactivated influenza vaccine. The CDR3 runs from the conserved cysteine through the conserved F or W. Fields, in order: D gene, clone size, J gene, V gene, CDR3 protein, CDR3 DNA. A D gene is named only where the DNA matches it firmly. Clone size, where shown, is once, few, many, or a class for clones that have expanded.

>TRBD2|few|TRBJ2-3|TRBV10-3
CAITRGLAGDGDTQYF
TGTGCCATCACCCGGGGACTAGCGGGAGATGGAGATACGCAGTATTTT
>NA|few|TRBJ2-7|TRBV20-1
CSASSDTYEQYF
TGCAGTGCTAGCTCGGACACCTACGAGCAGTACTTC
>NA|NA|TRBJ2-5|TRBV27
CASSFLYQETQYF
TGTGCCAGCAGTTTCCTGTACCAAGAGACCCAGTACTTC
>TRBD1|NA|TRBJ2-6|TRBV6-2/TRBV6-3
CASSYRSPGGVVTGANVLTF
TGTGCCAGCAGTTACCGATCCCCAGGGGGCGTAGTTACTGGGGCCAACGTCCTGACTTTC
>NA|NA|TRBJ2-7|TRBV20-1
CSARTPGSVRTSYEQYF
TGCAGTGCTAGGACCCCCGGGTCAGTCCGAACCTCCTACGAGCAGTACTTC
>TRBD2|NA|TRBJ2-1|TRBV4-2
CASSLSGGAGNEQFF
TGTGCCAGCAGCCTGAGCGGGGGGGCCGGCAATGAGCAGTTCTTC
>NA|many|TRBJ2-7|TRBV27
CASSLSGGALFEQYF
TGTGCCAGCAGTTTATCGGGGGGGGCTCTCTTCGAGCAGTACTTC
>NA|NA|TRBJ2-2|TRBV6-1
CASSEMAVGELFF
TGTGCCAGCAGTGAAATGGCTGTCGGGGAGCTGTTTTTT
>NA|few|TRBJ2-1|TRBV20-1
CSADIRGNEQFF
TGCAGTGCCGACATAAGGGGGAATGAGCAGTTCTTC
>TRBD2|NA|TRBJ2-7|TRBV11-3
CASSYGTSVTYEQYF
TGTGCCAGCAGCTACGGGACTAGCGTTACCTACGAGCAGTACTTC
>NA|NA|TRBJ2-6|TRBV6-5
CASSYASGANVLTF
TGTGCCAGCAGTTACGCCTCTGGGGCCAACGTCCTGACTTTC
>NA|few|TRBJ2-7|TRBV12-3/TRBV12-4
CASSWQLSYEQYF
TGTGCCAGCAGTTGGCAACTCTCCTACGAGCAGTACTTC
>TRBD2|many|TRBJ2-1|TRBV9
CASGLDAEQFF
TGTGCCAGCGGACTAGACGCTGAGCAGTTCTTC
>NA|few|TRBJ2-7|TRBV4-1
CASSQGLQVSYEQYF
TGCGCCAGCAGCCAAGGGCTTCAGGTCTCCTACGAGCAGTACTTC
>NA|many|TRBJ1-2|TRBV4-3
CASSQESGSVLHLGYTF
TGCGCCAGCAGCCAAGAGTCCGGGAGTGTCCTACATTTGGGCTACACCTTC
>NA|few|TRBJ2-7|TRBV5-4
CASSIDRYEQYF
TGTGCCAGCAGCATAGACAGGTACGAGCAGTACTTC
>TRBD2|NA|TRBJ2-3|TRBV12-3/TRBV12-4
CASSSVRTSGGGAYTQYF
TGTGCCAGCAGTTCTGTCAGGACTAGCGGGGGAGGGGCATATACGCAGTATTTT
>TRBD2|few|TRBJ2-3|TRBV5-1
CASRAGVGPDTQYF
TGCGCCAGCAGAGCGGGGGTAGGGCCAGATACGCAGTATTTT
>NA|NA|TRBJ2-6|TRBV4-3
CASSPGLGSGANVLTF
TGCGCCAGCAGCCCGGGATTAGGCTCTGGGGCCAACGTCCTGACTTTC
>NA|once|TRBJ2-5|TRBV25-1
CASSVKGGQREETQHF
TGTGCCAGCAGTGTGAAGGGCGGACAGAGAGAAGAGACCCAGCACTTC
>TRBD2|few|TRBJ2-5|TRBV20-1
CCASPLAGGLKETQYF
TGCTGTGCTAGTCCCCTAGCGGGGGGGCTGAAAGAGACCCAGTACTTC
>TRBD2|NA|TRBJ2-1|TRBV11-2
CASSKAGEFYNEQFF
TGTGCCAGCAGCAAAGCGGGAGAGTTCTACAATGAGCAGTTCTTC
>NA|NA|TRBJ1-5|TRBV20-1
CSAKPPGYSNQPQHF
TGCAGTGCTAAACCACCAGGGTATAGCAATCAGCCCCAGCATTTT
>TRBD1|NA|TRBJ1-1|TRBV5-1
CASTSTGSGDTEAFF
TGCGCCAGCACCTCGACAGGGAGTGGGGACACTGAAGCTTTCTTT
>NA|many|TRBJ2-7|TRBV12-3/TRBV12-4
CASSLRSLSYEQYF
TGTGCCAGCAGTTTAAGAAGCCTATCCTACGAGCAGTACTTC
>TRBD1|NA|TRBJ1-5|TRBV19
CASSPRDRGAGNQPQHF
TGTGCCAGTAGTCCCCGGGACAGGGGAGCGGGCAATCAGCCCCAGCATTTT
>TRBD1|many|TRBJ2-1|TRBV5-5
CASSSLPTGGSYNEQFF
TGTGCCAGCAGCTCTCTCCCGACAGGGGGAAGCTACAATGAGCAGTTCTTC
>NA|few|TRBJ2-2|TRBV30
CAWSVITNTGELFF
TGTGCCTGGAGTGTGATAACTAACACCGGGGAGCTGTTTTTT
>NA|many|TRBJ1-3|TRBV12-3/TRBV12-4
CASSRGQTDSGNTIYF
TGTGCCAGCAGTCGAGGACAAACAGATTCTGGAAACACCATATATTTT
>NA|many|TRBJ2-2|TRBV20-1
CSARAGGLYTGELFF
TGCAGTGCTAGAGCGGGGGGCCTTTACACCGGGGAGCTGTTTTTT